This T cell receptor (beta chain) was recorded in a study of blood T cells in healthy people across ages (dated by TCRdb to the mid-2010s). For the wider study: In model experiments, template switching captured roughly one uniquely barcoded TCR beta cDNA molecule for every two T cells. The study measured age-related changes in TCR beta repertoire diversity using deep sequencing normalized with unique cDNA molecular identifiers. Donors were grouped into four age groups: young (average approximately 16 years), middle-aged (roughly 40), aged (62) and long-lived (about 90). Using the same blood draw, the study looked at two additional independent replicas of 1 million unique cDNA reads for two donors, one aged 18 to 30 and the other aged 80 or older. Overall results and qualifications from the work: Total diversity estimates from one million sequenced T cells were considered lower bounds and underestimates. The CMV infection status of donors was not known, potentially confounding age-related changes in expanded clonotypes. Observed TCR beta diversity per million T cells fell roughly linearly with age, and a significant reduction was already apparent by age around 40. Since profiling was done on bulk unsorted PBMCs, naive and antigen-experienced compartments could not be conclusively compared. Compared with the aged group, the long-lived group had more naive CD4+ T cells, fewer expanded clones and increased TCR diversity, a pattern suggesting age selection. Observed TCR beta diversity correlated strongly with the percentage of naive T cells measured by flow cytometry.

The protocol used for the library was 5' RACE. The instrument was an Illumina HiSeq 2500. A second PCR of 7 to 11 cycles was performed with a sample-barcoded 5' primer and a J-beta primer mix. A template-switch 5' adaptor carrying 12 random nucleotides introduced a unique molecular identifier onto each TCR beta cDNA molecule. Each sample yielded at least 3 million CDR3-containing paired-end reads. The Mint cDNA synthesis kit, primed by a TRBC-specific oligonucleotide, was used to synthesize first-strand cDNA from all RNA. After uracil-DNA glycosylase treatment, a first 18-cycle PCR used universal primers M1SS and BC2_uni_R on all cDNA. As for the authors' bioinformatics: For normalization, 1 million high-quality reads were randomly selected from each sample, with every read carrying a distinct molecular identifier. Instead of being binned into consensus sequences, reads with shared molecular identifiers were discarded. MiTCR, set to a Q25 quality threshold and the strictest error-elimination algorithm, was used for CDR3 identification, clonotype clustering and error correction. A nonparametric unseen species model using Euler transformation provided a lower-bound estimate of total TCR beta diversity. Clones were called with MiXCR by TCRdb after fastp trimmed the public reads at Q25, and only in-frame beta chains were retained. Rows are unified per CDR3 protein, each entry keeping the most common DNA and genes. These V and J calls derive from TCRdb rather than the authors' analysis. Counted in this sample were more than 900,000 distinct CDR3 sequences; 25% to 35% of them appeared once. Of the sample, about a tenth falls within the top ten clones.

Systemically healthy Caucasian individuals from Russia, around 39 in total and aged about 6 to 90 years, were included as donors. Around 9.9 milliliters of peripheral blood were collected from each donor into EDTA-treated Vacutainer tubes. PBMCs were isolated by Ficoll-Paque density-gradient centrifugation, with at least 6 million obtained per sample. Total RNA, at least 5.5 micrograms per sample, was extracted from PBMCs with Trizol reagent. The percentages of naive CD45RAhigh/CD27high T cells were determined by flow cytometry on a PBMC aliquot from every donor. With respect to this clonotype: No antigen is known for it. An end of the junction does not agree with germline; a read error may underlie this.

Based on the germline V gene (reference sequence), the CDR1 and CDR2 sequences are DFQATT and SNEGSKA. The CDR3 covers 14 residues, taking in both the cysteine and the phenylalanine. Of all the DNA, just the CDR3 is kept, 42 bases in frame from base 1. This sample was shared with a second study, whose subject was T cells of mothers and their children. The second study's paper adds: The donors were nine systemically healthy Caucasian individuals, made up of three mothers and their six children. cDNA synthesis used all of the extracted RNA, with around 1.5 ug of RNA in each 15 ul reaction. Sample barcodes and 2-4 random nucleotides were added via the M1S primer in the second PCR. Each mother yielded over 8.5 million TCR beta CDR3 reads and each child 2.5 million to 3 million reads. In both related and unrelated pairs, thymic selection shapes the output of TCR recombination in a similar way, with inherited differences having only a minor effect. Normalized repertoire overlap was always slightly but never significantly higher in related than unrelated mother-child pairs. With a sensitivity of approximately 100 clones per million clonotypes, no persistent microchimeric T cell clones were detected. In the study, deep NGS was used to compare the TCR beta repertoires of mothers and children, and features distinguishing related mother-child pairs from unrelated individuals were sought. The mean age was roughly 44 +/- 4 years for the mothers and around 11 +/- 4 years for the children. After adapter ligation with NEBNext reagents, the libraries were sequenced on Illumina HiSeq 2000 with 100+100 nt paired-end reads. To prevent cross-contamination, the mother and child libraries were prepared one month apart and sequenced in separate runs. Between 500,000 and 2,000,000 distinct TCR beta clonotypes were identified per donor. Naive TCR beta clonotypes were estimated from low-frequency clonotypes matched to each donor's FACS-determined naive share, without sorting.

The receptor's source is a woman between 40 and 55 years old in good health. Material: blood. The chain employs TRBV20-1 and TRBJ1-6; a weak D assignment points to TRBD1 (5 bases agree). The CDR3 in this case is CSATGGRRDSPLQF. In nucleotides, the sequence is TGCAGTGCTACGGGGGGGAGACGAGATAGTCCCCTCCAGTTT.